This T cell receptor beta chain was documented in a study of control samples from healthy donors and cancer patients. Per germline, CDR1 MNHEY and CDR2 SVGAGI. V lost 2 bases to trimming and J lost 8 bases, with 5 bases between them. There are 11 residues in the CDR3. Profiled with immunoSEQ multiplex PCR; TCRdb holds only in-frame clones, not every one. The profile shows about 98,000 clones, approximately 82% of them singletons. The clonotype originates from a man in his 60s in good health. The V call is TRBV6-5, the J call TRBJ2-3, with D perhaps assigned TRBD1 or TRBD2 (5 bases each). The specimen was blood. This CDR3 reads CASSYGGTQYF. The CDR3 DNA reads TGTGCCAGCAGTTACGGGGGTACGCAGTATTTT.